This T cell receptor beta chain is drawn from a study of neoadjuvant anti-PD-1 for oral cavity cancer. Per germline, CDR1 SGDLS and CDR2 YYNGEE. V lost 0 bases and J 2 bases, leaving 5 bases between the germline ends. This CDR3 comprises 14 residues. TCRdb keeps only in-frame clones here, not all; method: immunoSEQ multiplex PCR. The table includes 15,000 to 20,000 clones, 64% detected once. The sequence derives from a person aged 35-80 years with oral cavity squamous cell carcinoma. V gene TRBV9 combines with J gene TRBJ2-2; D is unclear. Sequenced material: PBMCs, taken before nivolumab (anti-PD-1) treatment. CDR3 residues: CASSVAGNTGELFF. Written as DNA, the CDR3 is TGTGCCAGCAGCGTAGCCGGTAACACCGGGGAGCTGTTTTTT. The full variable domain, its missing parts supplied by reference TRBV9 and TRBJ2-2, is DSGVTQTPKHLITATGQRVTLRCSPRSGDLSVYWYQQSLDQGLQFLIQYYNGEERAKGNILERFSAQQFPDLHSELNLSSLELGDSALYFCASSVAGNTGELFFGEGSRLTVL.